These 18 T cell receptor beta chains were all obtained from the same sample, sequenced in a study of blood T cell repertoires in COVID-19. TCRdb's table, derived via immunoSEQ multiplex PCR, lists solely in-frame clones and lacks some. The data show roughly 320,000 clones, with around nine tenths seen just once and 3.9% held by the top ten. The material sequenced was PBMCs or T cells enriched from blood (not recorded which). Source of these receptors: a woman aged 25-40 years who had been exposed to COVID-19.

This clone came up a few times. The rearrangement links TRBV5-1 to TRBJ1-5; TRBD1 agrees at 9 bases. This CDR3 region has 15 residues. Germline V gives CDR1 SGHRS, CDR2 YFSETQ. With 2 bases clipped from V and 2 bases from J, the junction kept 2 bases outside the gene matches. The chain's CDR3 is CASSFGDRGNQPQHF. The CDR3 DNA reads TGCGCCAGCAGCTTTGGGGACAGGGGCAATCAGCCCCAGCATTTT.

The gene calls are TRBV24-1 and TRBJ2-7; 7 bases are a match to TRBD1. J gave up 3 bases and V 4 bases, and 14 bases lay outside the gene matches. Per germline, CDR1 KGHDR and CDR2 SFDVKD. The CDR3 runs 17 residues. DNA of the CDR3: TGTGCCACCAGTGACCGACTCCCAGGGGGACGTTTCTACGAGCAGTACTTC. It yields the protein CATSDRLPGGRFYEQYF.

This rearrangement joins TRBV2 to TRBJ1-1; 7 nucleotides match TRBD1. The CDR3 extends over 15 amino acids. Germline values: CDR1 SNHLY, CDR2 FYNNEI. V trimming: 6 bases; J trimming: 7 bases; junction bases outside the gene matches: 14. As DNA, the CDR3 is TGTGCCAGCAGGAAACTCACAGGGGTCCTGCTTGAAGCTTTCTTT. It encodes CASRKLTGVLLEAFF.

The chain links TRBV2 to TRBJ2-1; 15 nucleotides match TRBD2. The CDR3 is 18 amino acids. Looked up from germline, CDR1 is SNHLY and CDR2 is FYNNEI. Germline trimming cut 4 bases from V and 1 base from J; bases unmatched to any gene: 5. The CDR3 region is CASSGGLAGGRSYNEQFF. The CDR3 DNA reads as TGTGCCAGCAGTGGTGGACTAGCGGGGGGGCGGTCCTACAATGAGCAGTTCTTC.

As DNA, the CDR3 is TGCGCCAGCAGCCCCACAGGGGGCTTCGTTAGGAGCAATCAGCCCCAGCATTTT. It is translated as CASSPTGGFVRSNQPQHF. The chain links TRBV4-1 to TRBJ1-5, with TRBD1 identical over 9 bases. This CDR3 is built from 18 residues. J was trimmed by 1 base and V by 4 bases; bases with no gene match: 11. Germline CDR1 MGHRA, CDR2 YSYEKL.

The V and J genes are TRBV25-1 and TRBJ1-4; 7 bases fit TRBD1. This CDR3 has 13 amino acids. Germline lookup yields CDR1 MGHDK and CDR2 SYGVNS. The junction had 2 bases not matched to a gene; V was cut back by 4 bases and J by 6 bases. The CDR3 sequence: CASSGGGDEKLFF. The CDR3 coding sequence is TGTGCCAGCAGTGGAGGGGGCGATGAAAAACTGTTTTTT.

The CDR3 sequence: CASSFPDRGYYGYTF. The CDR3 DNA sequence: TGCGCCAGCAGCTTTCCTGACAGGGGGTACTATGGCTACACCTTC. The chain has TRBV5-1 and TRBJ1-2, with 9 bases matching TRBD1. The CDR3 totals 15 residues. From germline, CDR1 is SGHRS and CDR2 YFSETQ. Unmatched junction bases numbered 5, after V lost 2 bases and J lost 3 bases. Using reference TRBV5-1 and TRBJ1-2 for the parts outside the CDR3, the full variable domain is KAGVTQTPRYLIKTRGQQVTLSCSPISGHRSVSWYQQTPGQGLQFLFEYFSETQRNKGNFPGRFSGRQFSNSRSEMNVSTLELGDSALYLCASSFPDRGYYGYTFGSGTRLTVV.

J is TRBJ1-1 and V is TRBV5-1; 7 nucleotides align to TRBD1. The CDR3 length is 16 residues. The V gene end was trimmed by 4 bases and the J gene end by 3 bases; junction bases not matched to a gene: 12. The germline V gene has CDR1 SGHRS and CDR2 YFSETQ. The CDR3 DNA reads TGCGCCAGCAGCCGTCCTGACAGGGCCCGAGACACTGAAGCTTTCTTT. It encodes CASSRPDRARDTEAFF.

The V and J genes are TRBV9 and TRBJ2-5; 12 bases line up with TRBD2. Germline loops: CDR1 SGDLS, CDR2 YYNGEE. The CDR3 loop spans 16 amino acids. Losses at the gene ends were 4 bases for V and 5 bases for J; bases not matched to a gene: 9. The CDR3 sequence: CASSPRTSGAGETQYF. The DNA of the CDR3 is TGTGCCAGCAGCCCTCGGACTAGCGGGGCCGGGGAGACCCAGTACTTC.

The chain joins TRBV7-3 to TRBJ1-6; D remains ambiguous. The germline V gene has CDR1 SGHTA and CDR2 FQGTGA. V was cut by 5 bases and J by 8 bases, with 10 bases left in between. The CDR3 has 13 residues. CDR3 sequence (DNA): TGTGCCAGCAGCCCCCGGAGGGATTCACCCCTCCACTTT. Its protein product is CASSPRRDSPLHF. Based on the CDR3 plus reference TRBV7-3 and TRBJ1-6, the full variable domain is GAGVSQTPSNKVTEKGKYVELRCDPISGHTALYWYRQSLGQGPEFLIYFQGTGAADDSGLPNDRFFAVRPEGSVSTLKIQRTERGDSAVYLCASSPRRDSPLHFGNGTRLTVT.

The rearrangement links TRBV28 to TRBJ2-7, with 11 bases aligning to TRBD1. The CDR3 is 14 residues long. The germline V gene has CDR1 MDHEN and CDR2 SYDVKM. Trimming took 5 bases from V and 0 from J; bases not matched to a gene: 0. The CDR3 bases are TGTGCCAGCAGTGGGACAGGGGGCTCCTACGAGCAGTACTTC. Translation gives CASSGTGGSYEQYF. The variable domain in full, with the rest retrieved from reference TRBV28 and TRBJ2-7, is DVKVTQSSRYLVKRTGEKVFLECVQDMDHENMFWYRQDPGLGLRLIYFSYDVKMKEKGDIPEGYSVSREKKERFSLILESASTNQTSMYLCASSGTGGSYEQYFGPGTRLTVT.

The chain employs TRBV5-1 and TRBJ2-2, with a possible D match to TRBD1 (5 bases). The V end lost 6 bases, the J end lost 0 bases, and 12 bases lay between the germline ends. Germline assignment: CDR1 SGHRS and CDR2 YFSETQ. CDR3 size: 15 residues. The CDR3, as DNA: TGCGCCAGCACTAAGGGGTCTACGAACACCGGGGAGCTGTTTTTT. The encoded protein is CASTKGSTNTGELFF.

CDR3 nucleotide sequence: TGTGCCTGGAGTGTCGAGGAGAGAACTGAAGCTTTCTTT. It yields the protein CAWSVEERTEAFF. The chain carries TRBV30 and TRBJ1-1; D gene uncertain. Germline V gene sequence: CDR1 GTSNPN, CDR2 SVGIG (reference sequence). The CDR3 loop spans 13 amino acids. V lost 0 bases, J lost 5 bases, and 10 bases lay in between.

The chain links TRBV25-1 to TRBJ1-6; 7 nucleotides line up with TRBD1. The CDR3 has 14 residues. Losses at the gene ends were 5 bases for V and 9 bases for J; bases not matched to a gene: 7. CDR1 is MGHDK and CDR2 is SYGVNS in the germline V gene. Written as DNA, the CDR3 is TGTGCCAGCAGTCGCACAGGGGCAGGTTCACCCCTCCACTTT. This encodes CASSRTGAGSPLHF.

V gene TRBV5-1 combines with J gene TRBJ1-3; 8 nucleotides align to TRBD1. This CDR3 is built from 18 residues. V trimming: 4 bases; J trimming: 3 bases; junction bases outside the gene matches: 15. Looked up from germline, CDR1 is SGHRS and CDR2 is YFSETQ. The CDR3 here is CASSREPIQGGGGNTIYF. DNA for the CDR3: TGCGCCAGCAGCCGAGAACCGATACAGGGGGGCGGTGGAAACACCATATATTTT.

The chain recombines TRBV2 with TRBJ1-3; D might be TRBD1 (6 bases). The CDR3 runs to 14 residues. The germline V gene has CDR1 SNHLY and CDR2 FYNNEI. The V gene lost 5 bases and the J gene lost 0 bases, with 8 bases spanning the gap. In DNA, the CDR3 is TGTGCCAGCAGTCCGACAGGCTCTGGAAACACCATATATTTT. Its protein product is CASSPTGSGNTIYF.

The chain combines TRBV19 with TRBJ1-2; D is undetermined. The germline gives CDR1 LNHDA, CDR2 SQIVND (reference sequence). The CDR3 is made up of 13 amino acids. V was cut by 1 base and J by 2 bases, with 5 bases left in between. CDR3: CASSIGVNYGYTF. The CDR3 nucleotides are TGTGCCAGTAGTATAGGAGTGAACTATGGCTACACCTTC.

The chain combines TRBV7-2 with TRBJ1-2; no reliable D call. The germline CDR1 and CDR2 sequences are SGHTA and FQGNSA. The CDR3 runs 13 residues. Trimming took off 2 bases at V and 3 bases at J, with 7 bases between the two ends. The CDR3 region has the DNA TGTGCCAGCAGCTTATCACAGTACTATGGCTACACCTTC. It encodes CASSLSQYYGYTF.